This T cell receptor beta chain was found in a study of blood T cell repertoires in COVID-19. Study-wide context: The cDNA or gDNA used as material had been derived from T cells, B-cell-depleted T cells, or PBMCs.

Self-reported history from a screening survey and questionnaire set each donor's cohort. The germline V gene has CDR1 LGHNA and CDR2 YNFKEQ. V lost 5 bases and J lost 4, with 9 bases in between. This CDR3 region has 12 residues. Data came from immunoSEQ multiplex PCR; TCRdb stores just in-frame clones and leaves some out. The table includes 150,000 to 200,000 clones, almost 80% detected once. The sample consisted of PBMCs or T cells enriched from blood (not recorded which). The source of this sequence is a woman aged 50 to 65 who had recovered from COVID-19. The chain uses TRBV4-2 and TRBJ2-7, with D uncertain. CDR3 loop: CASSYNLYEQYF. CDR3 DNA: TGTGCCAGCAGCTACAATTTATACGAGCAGTACTTC.